The present T cell receptor (beta chain) was sequenced within a study of CXCR3-negative and CXCR3-positive naive CD8 T cells. Points from the study as a whole: Comparably high diversity marked both naive subsets, whereas memory CD8+ cells had much lower diversity. Naive subsets did not differ in surface CD5, and TRB CDR3 properties served to infer TCR strength. With CXCR3 expression partially decreased after cryopreservation, most assays relied on fresh PBMCs.

Concerning this clonotype: No antigen is known for it.

The CD45RO-CCR7+CD27+CD95- phenotype denoted naive CD8+ T cells. Researchers prepared the TRB cDNA libraries using 5' RACE with UMI labels. TCRdb reprocessed the 5' RACE reads and keeps a single row for each CDR3 protein, giving no DNA. The listing contains 150,000 or so distinct CDR3 sequences. The germline CDR1 and CDR2 sequences are MNHEY and SMNVEV (reference sequence). The CDR3 consists of 13 residues. The V and J genes are TRBV27 and TRBJ2-7; TCRdb outputs TRBD1, but without DNA this stays unchecked. The sequenced material came from naive CXCR3- CD8+ T cells from blood. The sample's subset: CD45RO-CCR7+CD27+CD95- naive CD8+ T cells lacking CXCR3 (TNR3-). The source is a human donor in good health. Some clones in this sample may be carry-over from other donors' samples. The CDR3: CASSLKGAYEQYF.